This TCR beta chain was sequenced in a study of blood T cell repertoires in COVID-19. TCRdb's table, derived via immunoSEQ multiplex PCR, lists solely in-frame clones and lacks some. The sample records approximately 140,000 clones, roughly 86% being singletons. The CDR3 totals 16 residues. CDR1 LGHNA and CDR2 YSLEER come from the germline V gene. The trim removed 1 base at V and 10 bases at J, leaving 8 bases unmatched. The chain employs TRBV4-3 and TRBJ2-1; 12 bases are shared with TRBD2. The source is a human donor in a cohort sampled during active COVID-19. The material sequenced was peripheral blood. In DNA form, the CDR3 reads TGCGCCAGCAGCCAAGGACTAGCGGGAGTTTTAAGGGAGCAGTTCTTC. Translation: CASSQGLAGVLREQFF.